This T cell receptor (beta chain) came from a study of early T cells in non-severe SARS-CoV-2 infection. The overall study: Bulk RNA isolated from unsorted whole blood underwent sequencing; chains were not paired.

The CDR3 runs to 15 residues. The V and J ends lost 2 bases and 1 base, in that order; junction bases with no gene match: 2. CDR1 and CDR2 from the germline V gene are SGHNT and YYREEE (reference sequence). This clonotype was observed a handful of times. TCRdb reanalysed the 5' RACE reads using MiXCR and keeps one entry per CDR3 protein. Of tens of thousands of distinct CDR3 sequences listed, 5% to 7% are singletons. The genes are TRBV5-4 and TRBJ2-5, with 10 bases aligning to TRBD2. The sample consisted of whole blood. This sequence originates from an adult who was a healthcare worker with PCR-confirmed SARS-CoV-2 infection or an uninfected control (not recorded which). CDR3 residues: CASSLAGGLQETQYF. The CDR3 nucleotides read TGTGCCAGCAGCTTAGCGGGGGGGCTCCAAGAGACCCAGTACTTC.